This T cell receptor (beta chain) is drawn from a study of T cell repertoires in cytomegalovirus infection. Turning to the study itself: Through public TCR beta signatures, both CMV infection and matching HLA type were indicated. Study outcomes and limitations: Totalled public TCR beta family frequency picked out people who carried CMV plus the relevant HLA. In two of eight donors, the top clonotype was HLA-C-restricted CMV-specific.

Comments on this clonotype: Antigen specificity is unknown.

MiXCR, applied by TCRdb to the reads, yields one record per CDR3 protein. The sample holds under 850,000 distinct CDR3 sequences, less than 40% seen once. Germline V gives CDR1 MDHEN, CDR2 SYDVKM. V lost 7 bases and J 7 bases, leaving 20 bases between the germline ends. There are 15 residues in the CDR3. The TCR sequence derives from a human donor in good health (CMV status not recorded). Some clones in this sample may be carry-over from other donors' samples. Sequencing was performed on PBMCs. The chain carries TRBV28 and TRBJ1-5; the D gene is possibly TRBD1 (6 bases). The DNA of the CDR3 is TGTGCCAGCAATTCGGACAGCCTGGCGGGGCAGCCCCAGCATTTT. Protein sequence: CASNSDSLAGQPQHF. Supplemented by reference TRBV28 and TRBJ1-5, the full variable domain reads DVKVTQSSRYLVKRTGEKVFLECVQDMDHENMFWYRQDPGLGLRLIYFSYDVKMKEKGDIPEGYSVSREKKERFSLILESASTNQTSMYLCASNSDSLAGQPQHFGDGTRLSIL.